These 3 T cell receptor beta chains were sequenced from one sample in a study of cytomegalovirus exposure and HLA in healthy donors. The primer mix had 60 Vbeta and 13 Jbeta primers. Sequenced by immunoSEQ multiplex PCR; TCRdb stores in-frame clones only, minus some. The top ten hold 2% to 3% of the sample, which has about 120,000 clones, 60% to 85% seen once. Sample: PBMCs. Every receptor here comes from a female donor in good health and CMV-seronegative.

V and J are TRBV15 and TRBJ2-2; D is ambiguous. Trimming removed 2 bases from V and 0 bases from J, with 10 bases in between. The V gene's germline CDR1 is LNHNV and CDR2 YYDKDF (reference sequence). This CDR3 has 16 amino acids. The CDR3 nucleotides read TGTGCCACCAGCAGATTAGGAGATTCGAACACCGGGGAGCTGTTTTTT. Amino acid sequence: CATSRLGDSNTGELFF.

The chain uses TRBV2 and TRBJ2-5, with D perhaps matching TRBD2 (5 bases). Trimming cost V 8 bases and J 4 bases, with 14 bases left between them. The CDR3 has 13 residues. Germline-derived CDR1 and CDR2 are SNHLY and FYNNEI. CDR3 region: CASGGPGAETQYF. The CDR3 DNA is TGTGCCAGCGGAGGCCCTGGCGCAGAGACCCAGTACTTC.

V gene TRBV6-4 combines with J gene TRBJ2-7, with D maybe TRBD2 (5 bases). Trimming pared 5 bases from V and 0 bases from J, leaving 11 bases between. Germline V gene data show CDR1 as MRHNA and CDR2 as SNTAGT. This CDR3 spans 14 amino acids. In nucleotides, the CDR3 is TGTGCCAGCAGTCCCACGGGAAGCTCCTACGAGCAGTACTTC. It specifies CASSPTGSSYEQYF.